One TCR beta chain is described in this entry. The data derive from a study of identical twins. Germline CDR1 SGHRS, CDR2 YFSETQ. V shed 0 bases and J 3 bases; nucleotides not matched to a gene: 5. The CDR3 spans 16 residues. Via MiXCR, TCRdb re-called the 5' RACE reads, giving one row per CDR3 protein. The profile shows about 470,000 distinct CDR3 sequences, 20% to 30% of them singletons. This same sample was also part of a study on T cells expressing NK-cell markers. That report adds: HCMV seropositivity marked most of the eight sequenced donors; one was seronegative. What restricted sorting to alpha-beta TCR T cells in several experiments was an anti-gamma-delta TCR antibody.

Sequenced material: CD4+ T cells sorted from blood. The clonotype comes from a woman under 30 in good health. The rearrangement joins TRBV5-1 to TRBJ2-7; TRBD2 aligns across 11 bases. CDR3 protein: CASSLGSGLAVYEQYF. DNA for the CDR3: TGCGCCAGCAGCTTGGGCTCGGGACTAGCGGTCTACGAGCAGTACTTC.